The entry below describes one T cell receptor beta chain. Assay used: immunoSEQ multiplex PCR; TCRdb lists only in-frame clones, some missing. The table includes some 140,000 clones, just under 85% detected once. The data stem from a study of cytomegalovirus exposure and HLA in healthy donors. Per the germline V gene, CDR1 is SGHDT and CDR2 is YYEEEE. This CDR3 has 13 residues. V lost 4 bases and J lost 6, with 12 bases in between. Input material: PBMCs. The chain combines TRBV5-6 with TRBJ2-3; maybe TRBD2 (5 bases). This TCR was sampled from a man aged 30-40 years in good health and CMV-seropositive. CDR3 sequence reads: CASSKASRDTQYF. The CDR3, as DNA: TGTGCCAGCAGCAAAGCTAGCCGGGATACGCAGTATTTT.